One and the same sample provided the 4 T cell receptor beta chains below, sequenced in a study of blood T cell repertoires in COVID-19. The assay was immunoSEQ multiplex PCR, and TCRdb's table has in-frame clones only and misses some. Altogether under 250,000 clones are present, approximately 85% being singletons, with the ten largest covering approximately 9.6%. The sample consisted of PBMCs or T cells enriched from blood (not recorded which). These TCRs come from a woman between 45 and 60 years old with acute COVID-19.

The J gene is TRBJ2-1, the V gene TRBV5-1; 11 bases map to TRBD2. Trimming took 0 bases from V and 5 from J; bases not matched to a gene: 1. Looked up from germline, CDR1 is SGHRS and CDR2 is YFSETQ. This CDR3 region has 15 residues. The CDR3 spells CASSLVAGGHNEQFF. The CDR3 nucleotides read TGCGCCAGCAGCTTGGTAGCGGGGGGGCACAATGAGCAGTTCTTC.

The CDR3 sequence is CASSFQGTEAFF. In nucleotides, the CDR3 is TGTGCCAGCAGTTTCCAGGGGACTGAAGCTTTCTTT. V gene TRBV6-5 combines with J gene TRBJ1-1; the D gene is possibly TRBD1 (6 bases). This CDR3 is 12 amino acids long. Germline V gene sequence: CDR1 MNHEY, CDR2 SVGAGI. The V gene lost 4 bases and the J gene lost 5 bases, with 8 bases spanning the gap.

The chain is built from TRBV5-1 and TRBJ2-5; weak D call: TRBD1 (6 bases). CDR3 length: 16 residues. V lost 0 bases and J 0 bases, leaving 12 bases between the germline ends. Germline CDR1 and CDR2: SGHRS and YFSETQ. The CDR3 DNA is TGCGCCAGCAGCTTGGGGGACCGGACAGACCAAGAGACCCAGTACTTC. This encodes CASSLGDRTDQETQYF.

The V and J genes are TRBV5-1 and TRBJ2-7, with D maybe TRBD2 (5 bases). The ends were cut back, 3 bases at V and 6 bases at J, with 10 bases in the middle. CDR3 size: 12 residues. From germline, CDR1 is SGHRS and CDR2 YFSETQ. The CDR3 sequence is CASSSGGREQYF. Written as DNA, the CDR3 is TGCGCCAGCAGCTCGGGCGGGCGCGAGCAGTACTTC.